A single sample gave rise to the 24 T cell receptor beta chains below, sequenced in a study of T cell responses to AZD1222 COVID-19 vaccine. Assay: immunoSEQ multiplex PCR; the TCRdb copy retains only in-frame clones and omits some. The profile covers fewer than 120,000 clones, with about 94% appearing a single time and roughly 3.1% taken by the ten largest. The sequences come from peripheral blood, collected 28 days after the second AZD1222 dose. The receptors stem from an adult who received the AZD1222 COVID-19 vaccine.

This chain uses TRBV10-2 with TRBJ1-1; 7 positions agree with TRBD1. CDR3 length equals 15 residues. The J segment lost 1 base and the V segment lost 4 bases, leaving 6 bases of the junction unmatched. Germline values: CDR1 WSHSY, CDR2 SAAADI. For the CDR3, the DNA is TGCGCCAGCAGTGCCGGGACAGTAAAGAACACTGAAGCTTTCTTT. It is translated as CASSAGTVKNTEAFF.

The genes are TRBV21-1 and TRBJ1-1; the listed D gene, TRBD1, was not tested against the DNA. TRBV21-1 is tagged as a pseudogene. This CDR3 has 13 amino acids. CDR3 region: CASSEIRGTEAFF. In nucleotides, the CDR3 is TGTGCCAGCAGCGAAATCAGGGGCACTGAAGCTTTCTTT.

The J gene is TRBJ1-1, the V gene TRBV5-5, with 8 bases that match TRBD1. With V trimmed by 2 bases and J by 3 bases, 3 bases remained unmatched. CDR1 SGHKS and CDR2 YYEKEE come from the germline V gene (reference sequence). The CDR3 contains 14 residues. In DNA, the CDR3 is TGTGCCAGCAGCTTCGGACAGGGCGACACTGAAGCTTTCTTT. Translation gives CASSFGQGDTEAFF.

This sequence joins TRBV5-1 and TRBJ1-5; D might be TRBD1 (6 bases). This CDR3 region has 13 residues. The germline V gene has CDR1 SGHRS and CDR2 YFSETQ. Trimming removed 5 bases from V and 0 bases from J, with 6 bases in between. The CDR3 DNA reads as TGCGCCAGCAGACAGGGTAGCAATCAGCCCCAGCATTTT. As protein: CASRQGSNQPQHF.

The chain has TRBV7-9 and TRBJ1-1, with D hard to call. The germline V and J ends were trimmed by 1 base and 4 bases, with 7 bases remaining between them. CDR3 length: 13 amino acids. Germline lookup yields CDR1 SEHNR and CDR2 FQNEAQ (reference sequence). The CDR3, as DNA: TGTGCCAGCAGCTTAGAACGGAGCACTGAAGCTTTCTTT. Its translation: CASSLERSTEAFF.

The chain combines TRBV6-6 with TRBJ2-3; a possible D gene is TRBD1 (5 bases). The CDR3 runs to 15 residues. V gave up 2 bases and J gave up 0 bases, with 9 bases separating them. In germline, CDR1 is MNHNY, CDR2 SVGAGI (reference sequence). The CDR3 DNA reads as TGTGCCAGCAGTTACCAGGGCGTTAGCACAGATACGCAGTATTTT. This sequence encodes CASSYQGVSTDTQYF.

About this clone itself: Different DNA sequences within this sample yield the same CDR3. The V and J genes are TRBV7-9 and TRBJ1-2; TRBD1 is a possible D gene (6 bases). Germline V gene sequence: CDR1 SEHNR, CDR2 FQNEAQ (reference sequence). Trimming stripped 1 base from V and 4 bases from J, with 7 bases between. The CDR3 is 13 residues long. This chain's CDR3 is CASSLGGGYGYTF. CDR3 coding DNA: TGTGCCAGCAGCTTAGGAGGGGGCTATGGCTACACCTTC.

This chain links TRBV15 with TRBJ1-5, with no clear D. The V end lost 0 bases, the J end lost 7 bases, and 10 bases lay between the germline ends. The CDR3 has 14 residues. Germline CDR1 reads LNHNV; CDR2 reads YYDKDF (reference sequence). CDR3 loop: CATSRDLAAQPQHF. As DNA, the CDR3 is TGTGCCACCAGCAGAGATCTCGCAGCCCAGCCCCAGCATTTT.

The rearrangement links TRBV21-1 to TRBJ1-2; no check of the table's D call, TRBD1, against the DNA was made. TRBV21-1 is given as a pseudogene. CDR3 length: 13 amino acids. CDR3 in amino acids: CASSKGQNYGYTF. The CDR3 DNA reads as TGTGCCAGCAGCAAGGGACAGAACTATGGCTACACCTTC.

The chain is built from TRBV14 and TRBJ1-2; D ambiguous. The CDR3 has 13 residues. Germline loops: CDR1 SGHDN, CDR2 FVKESK. V lost 1 base to trimming and J lost 6 bases, with 9 bases between them. The CDR3 coding sequence is TGTGCCAGCAGCCAAGTTGCCGGTGATGGCTACACCTTC. This sequence encodes CASSQVAGDGYTF.

The CDR3 nucleotides are TGTGCCAGCAGCTTAGGGGACAGATTCGAGACTAACTATGGCTACACCTTC. Encoded protein: CASSLGDRFETNYGYTF. This chain links TRBV7-9 with TRBJ1-2; 7 nucleotides match TRBD1. V lost 1 base, J lost 0 bases, and 8 bases stayed unmatched. Germline values: CDR1 SEHNR, CDR2 FQNEAQ (reference sequence). The CDR3 sequence is 17 residues long.

This chain connects TRBV19 to TRBJ1-1, with TRBD1 as a possible D gene (5 bases). The CDR3 consists of 16 residues. The germline V gene encodes CDR1 LNHDA and CDR2 SQIVND (reference sequence). Trimming cost V 7 bases and J 4 bases, with 22 bases left between them. The CDR3 DNA reads as TGTGCCAGTACGCGTATTTGGACCGCCGGGGGCACTGAAGCTTTCTTT. As protein: CASTRIWTAGGTEAFF.

The V call is TRBV19, the J call TRBJ2-5; 10 nucleotides align to TRBD2. The CDR3 consists of 14 residues. Trimming cost V 7 bases and J 4 bases; bases outside gene matches: 6. Germline V gene data show CDR1 as LNHDA and CDR2 as SQIVND (reference sequence). CDR3 region: CASKERGGSETQYF. Written as DNA, the CDR3 is TGTGCCAGTAAGGAGCGGGGGGGCTCAGAGACCCAGTACTTC.

V gene TRBV3-1 (or the pseudogene TRBV3-2) combines with J gene TRBJ1-2; a possible D gene is TRBD1 (5 bases). Trimming removed 5 bases at V and 12 bases at J, with 25 bases between. Germline V gene data show CDR1 as LGHDT and CDR2 as YNNKEL (reference sequence). This CDR3 spans 15 amino acids. The DNA for the CDR3 is TGTGCCAGCAGCATCTATGGGGGGGAGGCTAGTGCGAACACCTTC. This encodes CASSIYGGEASANTF.

J is TRBJ1-3 and V is TRBV7-9; D unclear. CDR1 is SEHNR and CDR2 is FQNEAQ in the germline V gene (reference sequence). Trimming stripped 6 bases from V and 0 bases from J, with 12 bases between. The CDR3 runs 15 residues. The CDR3 here is CASRPPGFSGNTIYF. For the CDR3, the DNA is TGTGCCAGCAGGCCCCCTGGGTTCTCTGGAAACACCATATATTTT. Based on the CDR3 plus reference TRBV7-9 and TRBJ1-3, the full variable domain is DTGVSQNPRHKITKRGQNVTFRCDPISEHNRLYWYRQTLGQGPEFLTYFQNEAQLEKSRLLSDRFSAERPKGSFSTLEIQRTEQGDSAMYLCASRPPGFSGNTIYFGEGSWLTVV.

The V gene is TRBV5-4, the J gene TRBJ1-1; 7 bases are shared with TRBD1. J was trimmed by 5 bases and V by 4 bases; bases with no gene match: 2. CDR1 is SGHNT, CDR2 YYREEE, per germline (reference sequence). The CDR3 is 12 residues long. The CDR3 nucleotides are TGTGCCAGCAGCGCACAGGGGACTGAAGCTTTCTTT. Translating gives CASSAQGTEAFF.

This sequence joins TRBV5-6 and TRBJ1-6; D is uncertain. CDR3 size: 15 residues. CDR1 and CDR2 (germline): SGHDT, YYEEEE. V was trimmed by 2 bases and J by 7 bases, leaving 13 bases between them. CDR3 region: CASSFITGVNSPLHF. DNA of the CDR3: TGTGCCAGCAGCTTTATAACCGGGGTGAATTCACCCCTCCACTTT.

The rearrangement uses TRBV5-1 and TRBJ1-1; no definite D call. The germline V gene encodes CDR1 SGHRS and CDR2 YFSETQ. This CDR3 region has 13 residues. The V gene lost 4 bases and the J gene lost 4 bases, with 11 bases spanning the gap. CDR3: CASSLGQSTEAFF. CDR3 bases: TGCGCCAGCAGCCTGGGCCAATCCACTGAAGCTTTCTTT. Full variable domain (missing parts from reference TRBV5-1 and TRBJ1-1): KAGVTQTPRYLIKTRGQQVTLSCSPISGHRSVSWYQQTPGQGLQFLFEYFSETQRNKGNFPGRFSGRQFSNSRSEMNVSTLELGDSALYLCASSLGQSTEAFFGQGTRLTVV.

CDR3 amino acids: CSVRVGGTTEAFF. CDR3 nucleotide sequence: TGCAGCGTTAGGGTCGGAGGGACCACTGAAGCTTTCTTT. The chain links TRBV29-1 to TRBJ1-1; possible D gene TRBD1, 5 bases. Germline lookup yields CDR1 SQVTM and CDR2 ANQGSEA. V was clipped by 5 bases and J by 4 bases, with 14 bases between them. This CDR3 comprises 13 residues.

V is TRBV5-1 and J is TRBJ2-3; the match to TRBD1 covers 9 bases. Per germline, CDR1 SGHRS and CDR2 YFSETQ. V shed 0 bases and J 3 bases; nucleotides not matched to a gene: 5. The CDR3 totals 16 residues. CDR3 residues: CASSLGRDRVTDTQYF. CDR3 nucleotides: TGCGCCAGCAGCTTGGGGCGGGACAGGGTAACAGATACGCAGTATTTT.

The chain combines TRBV4-1 with TRBJ1-1, with D maybe TRBD1 (6 bases). Germline CDR1 MGHRA, CDR2 YSYEKL. The CDR3 has 14 residues. Trimming took off 4 bases at V and 3 bases at J, with 12 bases between the two ends. DNA of the CDR3: TGCGCCAGCAGCCTTGCGGACAGCGACACTGAAGCTTTCTTT. The encoded protein is CASSLADSDTEAFF.

The table lists this clone with a few counts. This chain uses TRBV5-1 with TRBJ1-1, with TRBD1 identical over 8 bases. V lost 4 bases to trimming and J lost 5 bases; unmatched junction nucleotides: 4. This CDR3 is built from 13 residues. Germline V CDR1 and CDR2: SGHRS, YFSETQ. This CDR3 reads CASSRTGSTEAFF. As DNA, the CDR3 is TGCGCCAGCAGCCGGACAGGGTCGACTGAAGCTTTCTTT.

Concerning this clone: The junction departs from germline at one end; a sequencing error may be responsible. This chain connects TRBV12-3 or TRBV12-4 to TRBJ1-5; 8 bases are shared with TRBD1. This CDR3 contains 13 residues. The CDR3 here is CASSVAGTGSQHF. The CDR3 bases are TGTGCCAGCAGTGTAGCAGGGACAGGTTCTCAGCATTTT.

The J gene is TRBJ1-2, the V gene TRBV6-5, with TRBD1 matching 7 bases. The V segment lost 5 bases and the J segment 8 bases; nucleotides outside the gene matches: 8. CDR1 and CDR2 from the germline V gene are MNHEY and SVGAGI. CDR3 size: 13 residues. CDR3 in DNA: TGTGCCAGCAGTCCCGGACAGGTGGAGGGCTACACCTTC. It codes for CASSPGQVEGYTF.